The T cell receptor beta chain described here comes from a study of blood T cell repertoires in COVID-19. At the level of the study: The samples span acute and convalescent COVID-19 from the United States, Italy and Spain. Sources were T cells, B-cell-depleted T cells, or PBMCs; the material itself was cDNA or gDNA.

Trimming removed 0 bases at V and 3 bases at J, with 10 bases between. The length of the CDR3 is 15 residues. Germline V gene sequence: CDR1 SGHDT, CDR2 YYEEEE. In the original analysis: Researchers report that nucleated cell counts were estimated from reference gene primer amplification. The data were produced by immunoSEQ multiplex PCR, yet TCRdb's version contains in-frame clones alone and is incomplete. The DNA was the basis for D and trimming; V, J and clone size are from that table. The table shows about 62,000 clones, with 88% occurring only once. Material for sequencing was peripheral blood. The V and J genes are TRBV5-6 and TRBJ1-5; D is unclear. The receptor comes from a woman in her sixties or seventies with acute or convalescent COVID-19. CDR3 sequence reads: CASSLGGLPNQPQHF. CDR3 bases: TGTGCCAGCAGCTTGGGAGGGTTACCCAATCAGCCCCAGCATTTT.